The clone carrying this T cell receptor (beta chain) was counted a few times. Antigen unknown. This entry is derived from a study of T-cell memory formation after mild COVID-19. Trimming stripped 3 bases from V and 4 bases from J, with 18 bases between. CDR1 is KGHSH, CDR2 LQKENI, per germline. CDR3 length: 16 residues. TCRdb redid the calling of the 5' RACE reads with MiXCR, one entry per CDR3 protein. This sample yields about 390,000 distinct CDR3 sequences, of which roughly 15% are seen a single time; 20% to 25% belongs to the top ten. Study-level findings and limits: Shrinking CD4+ clones were chiefly CM and EM; CD8+ ones were chiefly EMRA. The authors did not confirm SARS-CoV-2 specificity of second-wave clones peaking day 37. Detection of some responders pre-infection suggested pre-existing cross-reactive memory T cells participated.

The sample consisted of PBMCs or a T cell subset sorted from them (not recorded which). The V call is TRBV18, the J call TRBJ1-1; no firm D call. The receptor's source is a man younger than 35 who had mild COVID-19 (a few samples of this study predate the infection). Cell type and time point are not known. The CDR3 DNA reads as TGTGCCAGCTCACCGCGTCTAAATCCTATGACCACTGAAGCTTTCTTT. Its translation is CASSPRLNPMTTEAFF.